This T cell receptor (beta chain) was identified during a study of human T cells and chemical hapten exposure. RNA extraction used unfractionated whole blood as the source of total RNA. The table lists this clonotype with many counts. Unique molecular identifiers were linked by the library to individual cDNA molecules. TCRdb used MiXCR to reprocess the reads, holding one entry per CDR3 protein. Of around 120,000 distinct CDR3 sequences listed, 8.5% to 9% are singletons. Sequencing was carried out using whole blood. This clonotype was obtained from a human donor in good health. Some clones in this sample may be carry-over from other donors' samples.

In DNA form, the CDR3 reads TGTGCCAGCAGTTCCCGGACAGGTCTCACGGAAGCTTTCTTT. It encodes CASSSRTGLTEAFF. V gene TRBV27 combines with J gene TRBJ1-1; TRBD1 matches 7 bases. Per germline, CDR1 MNHEY and CDR2 SMNVEV (reference sequence). Germline trimming cut 4 bases from V and 8 bases from J; bases unmatched to any gene: 10. The CDR3 is 14 amino acids.